This TCR beta chain was identified during a study of cytomegalovirus exposure and HLA in healthy donors. Study-level points and caveats: Later work showed greater clonal expansion in HLA-associated TCR beta chains than in equally common others.

The germline V gene has CDR1 LGHNA and CDR2 YNFKEQ. V was pared by 1 base and J by 5 bases, with 15 bases between. The CDR3 totals 16 residues. Of note for this clone: Its antigen is as yet unknown.

With 60 Vbeta and 13 Jbeta primers, the PCR was carried out. The table came from immunoSEQ multiplex PCR; TCRdb's copy has only in-frame clones and leaves some out. Among more than 150,000 clones listed, 76% were seen once. The sample was PBMCs. The receptor's source is a woman aged 25 to 39 in good health and CMV-seropositive. V and J are TRBV4-2 and TRBJ2-1; D might be TRBD1 (6 bases). CDR3 loop: CASSQGGLAAHNEQFF. CDR3 bases: TGTGCCAGCAGCCAAGGGGGGCTAGCCGCTCACAATGAGCAGTTCTTC.